Following are 3 T cell receptor beta chains from one sample sequenced in a study of blood T cell repertoires in COVID-19. Sequencing used immunoSEQ multiplex PCR; TCRdb keeps in-frame clones, though not all of them. The table includes around 83,000 clones, around nine tenths detected once. The sequencing sample was made of peripheral blood. The receptors derive from a man at least 80 years old with active or convalescent COVID-19.

V is TRBV6-5 and J is TRBJ2-5; 7 bases match TRBD2. The CDR3 has 13 residues. The germline V gene encodes CDR1 MNHEY and CDR2 SVGAGI. Trimming removed 8 bases from V and 5 bases from J; junction bases left unmatched: 8. CDR3 nucleotide sequence: TGTGCCAGCTGGGGGGGGAGTACGGAGACCCAGTACTTC. Translation gives CASWGGSTETQYF.

The chain combines TRBV7-2 with TRBJ1-2, with 8 bases that match TRBD1. Germline V gives CDR1 SGHTA, CDR2 FQGNSA. Trimming cost V 5 bases and J 7 bases; bases outside gene matches: 12. This CDR3 region has 15 residues. The CDR3: CASSPGQGSLSGYTF. In nucleotides, the CDR3 is TGTGCCAGCAGCCCCGGACAGGGTTCGCTATCTGGCTACACCTTC.

This clone is a singleton in its sample. This chain joins TRBV9 and TRBJ2-1, with a tentative D call TRBD2 (6 bases). V dropped 0 bases and J dropped 6 bases, with 16 bases sitting between them. Germline assignment: CDR1 SGDLS and CDR2 YYNGEE. The CDR3 is 16 residues long. The CDR3 sequence: CASSVAPGAGGNEQFF. The CDR3 DNA is TGTGCCAGCAGCGTAGCCCCAGGAGCGGGTGGCAATGAGCAGTTCTTC.